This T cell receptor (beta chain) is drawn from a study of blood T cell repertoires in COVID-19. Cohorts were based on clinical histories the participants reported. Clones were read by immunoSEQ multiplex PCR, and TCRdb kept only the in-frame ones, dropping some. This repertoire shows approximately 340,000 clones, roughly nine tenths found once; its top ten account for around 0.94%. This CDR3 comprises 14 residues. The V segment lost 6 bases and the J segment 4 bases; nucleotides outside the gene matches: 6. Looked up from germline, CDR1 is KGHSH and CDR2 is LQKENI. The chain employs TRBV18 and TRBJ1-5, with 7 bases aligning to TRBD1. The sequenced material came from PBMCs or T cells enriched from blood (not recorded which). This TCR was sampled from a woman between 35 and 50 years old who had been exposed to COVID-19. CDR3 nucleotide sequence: TGTGCCAGCTCTCGTTCACAGGGGAATCAGCCCCAGCATTTT. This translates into CASSRSQGNQPQHF.